This record covers a single TCR beta chain. Antigen: not known. The data derive from a study of cytotoxic CD8 clonotypes in ibrutinib-treated CLL. Study-wide background: Partial responders roughly 25, complete 2; about twelve progressed and around 15 stayed in remission by median roughly 73 months. Notes on the study in general: At ibrutinib response, clonality increased, and at progression it declined back toward baseline. Relative to age-matched healthy donors, clonality at baseline was higher, and it tracked circulating CD8+ T-cell counts.

The germline V gene encodes CDR1 SNHLY and CDR2 FYNNEI. The CDR3 is 14 amino acids. The V gene end was trimmed by 5 bases and the J gene end by 3 bases; junction bases not matched to a gene: 2. With cryopreserved PBMCs as the source, 1.5 to 2 micrograms of genomic DNA went to TCR beta libraries. Produced via immunoSEQ multiplex PCR; TCRdb's table is partial and in-frame only. The data show approximately 97,000 clones, 75% to 80% seen once. The chain uses TRBV2 and TRBJ2-4; 9 positions match TRBD1. The sequence was obtained from a human donor with chronic lymphocytic leukemia. This specimen was PBMCs, taken after 24 months of ibrutinib treatment. The CDR3 protein is CASSRQGDKNIQYF. CDR3 sequence (DNA): TGTGCCAGCAGTAGACAGGGGGACAAAAACATTCAGTACTTC.